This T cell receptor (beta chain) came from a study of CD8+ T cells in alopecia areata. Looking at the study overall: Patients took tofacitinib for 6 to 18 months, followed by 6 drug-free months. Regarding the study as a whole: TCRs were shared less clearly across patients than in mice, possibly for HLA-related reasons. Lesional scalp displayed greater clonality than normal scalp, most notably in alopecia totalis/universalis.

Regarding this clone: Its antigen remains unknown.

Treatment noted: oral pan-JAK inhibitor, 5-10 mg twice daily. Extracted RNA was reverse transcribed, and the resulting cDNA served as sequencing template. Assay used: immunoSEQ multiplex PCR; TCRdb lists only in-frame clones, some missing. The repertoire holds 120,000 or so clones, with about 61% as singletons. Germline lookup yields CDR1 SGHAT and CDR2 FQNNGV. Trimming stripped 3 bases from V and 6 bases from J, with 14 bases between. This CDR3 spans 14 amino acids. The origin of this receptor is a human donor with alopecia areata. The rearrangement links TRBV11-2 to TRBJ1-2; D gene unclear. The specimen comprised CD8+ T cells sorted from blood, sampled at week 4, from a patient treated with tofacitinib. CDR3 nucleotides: TGTGCCAGCAGCTTGGTGGATTCGGAACATGGCTACACCTTC. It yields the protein CASSLVDSEHGYTF.